This T cell receptor (beta chain) was captured by sequencing in a study of vaccination effects on CD4 cells after COVID-19. Study overall: Early and late post-vaccination samples came from a few convalescent patients. The median interval between the second dose and post-vaccine sampling was 72 days. Cultures used roughly 2 million PBMC per well, approximately 9.7 IU/ml IL-2 and around 9.8 ug/ml peptides.

An approximately nine-day culture period preceded the isolation of CD4+ T cells. Documented for the person is a PCR-confirmed SARS-CoV-2 infection occurring between March and December 2020. Each participant was given two doses of one vaccine (BNT162b2 or mRNA-1273). Here immunoSEQ multiplex PCR was the method, and the copy in TCRdb shows in-frame clones only, minus some. The table has around 50,000 clones, about 70% seen once. V was pared by 5 bases and J by 6 bases, with 25 bases between. CDR1 and CDR2 from the germline V gene are SGHNT and YENEEA. There are 17 residues in the CDR3. This clone came up once. Its antigen is currently unknown.

Sequences were derived from CD4+ T cells from PBMCs cultured without peptide, sampled after COVID-19 vaccination. The clonotype comes from a human donor who had a prior SARS-CoV-2 infection. The chain links TRBV11-3 to TRBJ2-5; possibly TRBD1 for D (7 bases). CDR3 residues: CASSGGGIETGRKTQYF. In DNA, the CDR3 is TGTGCCAGCAGCGGAGGGGGTATTGAGACAGGGCGAAAGACCCAGTACTTC.